The 7 T cell receptor beta chains below were found in one sample sequenced in a study of CD8+ T cells in alopecia areata. Extraction of RNA preceded its reverse transcription into cDNA, which served as the sequencing template. Repertoires were generated with immunoSEQ multiplex PCR, while TCRdb's copy carries only in-frame clones and drops some. Of over 150,000 clones in the sample, over 50% were seen once. This specimen consisted of CD4+ T cells sorted from blood, obtained at week 0. These receptors were taken from a human donor with alopecia areata.

J is TRBJ1-2 and V is TRBV20-1; D is perhaps TRBD1 (5 bases). The CDR3 loop spans 11 amino acids. Trimming stripped 5 bases from V and 1 base from J, with 5 bases between. CDR1 and CDR2 (germline): DFQATT, SNEGSKA (reference sequence). CDR3 sequence reads: CSAGHNYGYTF. The CDR3 DNA reads as TGCAGTGCTGGACATAACTATGGCTACACCTTC.

V and J are TRBV15 and TRBJ1-2; TRBD1 matches 7 bases. The germline V gene encodes CDR1 LNHNV and CDR2 YYDKDF (reference sequence). The length of the CDR3 is 14 residues. The ends lost 5 bases at V and 5 bases at J; junction bases unmatched: 8. The CDR3 sequence: CATSQKQGTYGYTF. As DNA, the CDR3 is TGTGCCACCAGCCAAAAACAGGGGACTTATGGCTACACCTTC.

The V gene is TRBV2, the J gene TRBJ2-5; D could derive from TRBD1 or TRBD2 (5 bases each). The V gene's germline CDR1 is SNHLY and CDR2 FYNNEI. V shed 2 bases and J shed 5 bases, with 9 bases lying between them. CDR3 length: 13 residues. CDR3 loop: CASSERGDETQYF. The CDR3 nucleotides read TGTGCCAGCAGTGAAAGGGGAGACGAGACCCAGTACTTC.

The chain uses TRBV5-1 and TRBJ2-3, with 7 bases aligning to TRBD1. V was pared by 0 bases and J by 2 bases, with 3 bases of the junction left unmatched. The CDR3 totals 15 residues. The V gene's germline CDR1 is SGHRS and CDR2 YFSETQ. The CDR3 DNA sequence: TGCGCCAGCAGCTTGGGACAGGGAGTCACAGATACGCAGTATTTT. It yields the protein CASSLGQGVTDTQYF.

The chain is built from TRBV29-1 and TRBJ2-3; TRBD1 might be the D (8 bases). Germline CDR1 is SQVTM and CDR2 is ANQGSEA. V was shortened by 8 bases and J by 0 bases, with 18 bases between the two germline ends. The CDR3 runs to 15 residues. The CDR3 spells CSLRTGRGSTDTQYF. The CDR3 nucleotides are TGCAGCCTAAGGACAGGGAGGGGGAGCACAGATACGCAGTATTTT.

This clone was observed a handful of times. V and J are TRBV14 and TRBJ1-5; D unresolved. CDR1 and CDR2 (germline): SGHDN, FVKESK. CDR3 length: 14 residues. Trimming shortened V by 3 bases and J by 3 bases, and 9 bases separated the two germline ends. As DNA, the CDR3 is TGTGCCAGCAGCCATTCAGGAAACAATCAGCCCCAGCATTTT. Translated, it gives CASSHSGNNQPQHF. Using reference TRBV14 and TRBJ1-5 for the parts outside the CDR3, the full variable domain is EAGVTQFPSHSVIEKGQTVTLRCDPISGHDNLYWYRRVMGKEIKFLLHFVKESKQDESGMPNNRFLAERTGGTYSTLKVQPAELEDSGVYFCASSHSGNNQPQHFGDGTRLSIL.

J is TRBJ2-5 and V is TRBV5-6; D call uncertain. This CDR3 region has 12 residues. CDR1 is SGHDT, CDR2 YYEEEE, per germline. Trimming pared 3 bases from V and 11 bases from J, leaving 14 bases between. The CDR3 is CASSSAHGSQYF. CDR3 in DNA: TGTGCCAGCAGCTCCGCGCACGGGTCGCAGTACTTC.